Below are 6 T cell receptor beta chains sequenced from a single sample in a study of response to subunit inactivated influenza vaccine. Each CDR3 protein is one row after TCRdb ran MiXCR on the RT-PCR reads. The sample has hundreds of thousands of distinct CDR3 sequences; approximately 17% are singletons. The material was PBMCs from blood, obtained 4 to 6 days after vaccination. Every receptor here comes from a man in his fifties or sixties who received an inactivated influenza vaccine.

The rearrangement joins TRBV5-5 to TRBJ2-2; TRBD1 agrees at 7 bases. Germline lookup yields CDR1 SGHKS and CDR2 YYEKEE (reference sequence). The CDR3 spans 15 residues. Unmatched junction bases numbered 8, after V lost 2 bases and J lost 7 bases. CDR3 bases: TGTGCCAGCAGCTTCTTAGCAGGGGGTTACGGGGAGCTGTTTTTT. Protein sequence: CASSFLAGGYGELFF.

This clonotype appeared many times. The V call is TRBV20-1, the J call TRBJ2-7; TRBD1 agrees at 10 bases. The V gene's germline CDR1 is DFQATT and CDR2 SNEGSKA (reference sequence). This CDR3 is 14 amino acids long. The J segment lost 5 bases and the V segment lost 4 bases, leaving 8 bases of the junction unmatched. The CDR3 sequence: CSAIFRDRGHEQYF. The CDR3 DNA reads TGCAGTGCTATCTTCCGGGACAGGGGTCACGAGCAGTACTTC.

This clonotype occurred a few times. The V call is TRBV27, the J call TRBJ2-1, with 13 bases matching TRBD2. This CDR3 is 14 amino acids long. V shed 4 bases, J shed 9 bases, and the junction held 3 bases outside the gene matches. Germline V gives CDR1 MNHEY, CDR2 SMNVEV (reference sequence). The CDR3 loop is CASSYGLAGVEQFF. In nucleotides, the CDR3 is TGTGCCAGCAGTTATGGACTAGCGGGAGTTGAGCAGTTCTTC.

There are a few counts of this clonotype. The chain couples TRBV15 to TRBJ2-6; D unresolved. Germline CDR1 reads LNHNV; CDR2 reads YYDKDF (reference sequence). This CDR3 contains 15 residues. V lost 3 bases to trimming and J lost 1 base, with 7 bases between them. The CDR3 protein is CATSSRLSGANVLTF. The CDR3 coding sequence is TGTGCCACCAGCAGTAGATTGTCTGGGGCCAACGTCCTGACTTTC.

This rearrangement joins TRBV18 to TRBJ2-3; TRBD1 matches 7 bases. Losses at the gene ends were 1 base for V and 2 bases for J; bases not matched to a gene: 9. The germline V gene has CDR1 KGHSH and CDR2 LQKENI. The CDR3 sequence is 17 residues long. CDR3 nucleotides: TGTGCCAGCTCACCACGCATGGGACAGATTTTCACAGATACGCAGTATTTT. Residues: CASSPRMGQIFTDTQYF.

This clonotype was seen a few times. CDR3 sequence (DNA): TGTGCCATCAGTGTCAGTGACGAGCGGAGCAGCACAGATACGCAGTATTTT. Translating gives CAISVSDERSSTDTQYF. The V call is TRBV10-3, the J call TRBJ2-3; possible D gene TRBD2, 5 bases. CDR1 is ENHRY and CDR2 is SYGVKD in the germline V gene. Trimming shortened V by 4 bases and J by 0 bases, and 17 bases separated the two germline ends. The CDR3 covers 17 residues.